The 32 T cell receptor beta chains reported below all come from one sample, sequenced in a study of blood T cell repertoires in COVID-19 (TCRdb year 2020). Receptor libraries were prepared by the immunoSEQ multiplex PCR assay. The table comes from immuneACCESS by way of TCRdb, which keeps in-frame sequences with V and J called. Part of the clones is missing from these tables; in studies checked, under half for an unresolved V gene and the rest for unknown reasons. The sample profile shows about 320,000 clones; approximately 91% of them were found once. The ten most abundant clones make up around 3.9% of the sample. What was sequenced was PBMCs or T cells enriched from blood (not recorded which). Every receptor here comes from a woman in her 30s who had been exposed to COVID-19.

The J gene is TRBJ1-4, the V gene TRBV5-1; D is perhaps TRBD1 (6 bases). Looked up from germline, CDR1 is SGHRS and CDR2 is YFSETQ. Trimming removed 3 bases at V and 0 bases at J, with 12 bases between. The CDR3 covers 16 residues. The CDR3 is CASSWGTLATNEKLFF. CDR3 coding DNA: TGCGCCAGCAGCTGGGGGACACTTGCAACTAATGAAAAACTGTTTTTT.

This chain joins TRBV19 and TRBJ1-6; D is unclear. CDR3 length: 17 residues. The germline gives CDR1 LNHDA, CDR2 SQIVND (reference sequence). The V end lost 6 bases, the J end lost 6 bases, and 21 bases lay between the germline ends. In nucleotides, the CDR3 is TGTGCCAGTAGCTCCCCTCAACTGGTGGAGGGTAATTCACCCCTCCACTTT. Protein product: CASSSPQLVEGNSPLHF.

The chain couples TRBV5-1 to TRBJ2-5; 9 positions match TRBD1. Losses at the gene ends were 6 bases for V and 5 bases for J; bases not matched to a gene: 11. CDR1 is SGHRS and CDR2 is YFSETQ in the germline V gene. The CDR3 is 15 residues long. The CDR3: CASNPWTGARETQYF. CDR3 DNA: TGCGCCAGCAACCCATGGACAGGGGCCAGGGAGACCCAGTACTTC.

This rearrangement joins TRBV4-1 to TRBJ2-2; D is undetermined. Trimming took 0 bases from V and 0 from J, leaving 14 bases between them. The CDR3 contains 18 residues. Germline CDR1 MGHRA, CDR2 YSYEKL. The CDR3 is CASSQDQPQAANTGELFF. The CDR3 nucleotides are TGCGCCAGCAGCCAAGATCAACCCCAGGCCGCGAACACCGGGGAGCTGTTTTTT.

This chain links TRBV10-1 with TRBJ2-5; 8 nucleotides align to TRBD1. The CDR3 consists of 12 residues. The V gene's germline CDR1 is WNHNN and CDR2 SYGVQD (reference sequence). Trimming cost V 6 bases and J 6 bases; bases outside gene matches: 3. This CDR3 reads CASRDREQTQYF. For the CDR3, the DNA is TGCGCCAGCAGGGACAGGGAACAGACCCAGTACTTC.

This rearrangement joins TRBV5-1 to TRBJ2-1, with D possibly TRBD2 on 6 matching bases. Looked up from germline, CDR1 is SGHRS and CDR2 is YFSETQ. With 1 base removed from V and 8 bases from J, the gap between germline ends came to 10 bases. The CDR3 is 13 residues long. CDR3 region: CASSLTRGYEQFF. CDR3 nucleotide sequence: TGCGCCAGCAGCTTGACGCGGGGTTATGAGCAGTTCTTC.

The chain combines TRBV5-8 with TRBJ1-2; D is ambiguous. This CDR3 has 14 residues. Trimming removed 0 bases from V and 2 bases from J, with 8 bases in between. From germline, CDR1 is SGHTS and CDR2 YDEGEE. The CDR3, as DNA: TGTGCCAGCAGCTTGGCTGGCCAGAACTATGGCTACACCTTC. Encoded protein: CASSLAGQNYGYTF.

The chain couples TRBV6-1 to TRBJ1-2; a weak D match, TRBD1 (5 bases). V dropped 1 base and J dropped 3 bases, with 15 bases sitting between them. Germline loops: CDR1 MNHNS, CDR2 SASEGT. The CDR3 is made up of 16 amino acids. The CDR3 coding sequence is TGTGCCAGCAGTGAAGTTTTGGGGCCGGGGGACTATGGCTACACCTTC. Its translation is CASSEVLGPGDYGYTF.

The V gene is TRBV19, the J gene TRBJ1-4; TRBD1 matches at 8 bases. The CDR3 extends over 12 amino acids. The germline CDR1 and CDR2 sequences are LNHDA and SQIVND (reference sequence). The junction had 1 base not matched to a gene; V was cut back by 5 bases and J by 8 bases. The chain's CDR3 is CASSQGAEKLFF. For the CDR3, the DNA is TGTGCCAGTAGTCAGGGGGCGGAAAAACTGTTTTTT.

The chain links TRBV27 to TRBJ2-7; maybe TRBD1 (6 bases). Germline V gene sequence: CDR1 MNHEY, CDR2 SMNVEV (reference sequence). The V end was cut by 3 bases, the J end by 6 bases, with 15 bases between. This CDR3 is built from 14 residues. CDR3 bases: TGTGCCAGCAGTTTTAACCCAGGGGTGGGCGAGCAGTACTTC. It specifies CASSFNPGVGEQYF.

The chain couples TRBV5-1 to TRBJ2-7; possible D gene TRBD1, 5 bases. This CDR3 spans 15 amino acids. Trimming removed 2 bases at V and 5 bases at J, with 17 bases between. Per the germline V gene, CDR1 is SGHRS and CDR2 is YFSETQ. This CDR3 is CASSLWGASVDEQYF. CDR3 coding DNA: TGCGCCAGCAGCTTATGGGGCGCATCGGTGGACGAGCAGTACTTC.

This chain joins TRBV2 and TRBJ1-1; a possible D gene is TRBD1 (5 bases). The CDR3 runs 13 residues. V was clipped by 8 bases and J by 2 bases, with 12 bases between them. Looked up from germline, CDR1 is SNHLY and CDR2 is FYNNEI. CDR3 in DNA: TGTGCCAGCGCCAATGACAGAAACACTGAAGCTTTCTTT. Its protein is CASANDRNTEAFF.

This clone has a single count. The chain couples TRBV10-1 to TRBJ1-2; D remains ambiguous. CDR1 is WNHNN, CDR2 SYGVQD, per germline (reference sequence). This CDR3 is 10 amino acids long. V lost 11 bases, J lost 6 bases, and 10 bases lay in between. CDR3 in amino acids: CAVSGNGYTF. CDR3 DNA: TGCGCCGTGTCAGGTAATGGCTACACCTTC.

The chain couples TRBV3-1 (or the pseudogene TRBV3-2) to TRBJ2-1; 11 nucleotides align to TRBD2. Germline CDR1 is LGHDT and CDR2 is YNNKEL (reference sequence). The CDR3 is 16 residues long. With V trimmed by 2 bases and J by 3 bases, 3 bases remained unmatched. CDR3 sequence reads: CASSQPSGGIYNEQFF. The CDR3 bases are TGTGCCAGCAGCCAACCTAGCGGGGGGATCTACAATGAGCAGTTCTTC.

The rearrangement joins TRBV7-2 to TRBJ2-5; 8 bases line up with TRBD2. The length of the CDR3 is 15 residues. Germline-derived CDR1 and CDR2 are SGHTA and FQGNSA. The V gene end was trimmed by 2 bases and the J gene end by 0 bases; junction bases not matched to a gene: 2. CDR3 protein: CASSLQRGYQETQYF. The CDR3 DNA sequence: TGTGCCAGCAGCTTACAGCGGGGGTACCAAGAGACCCAGTACTTC.

The chain uses TRBV6-5 and TRBJ1-2; 10 bases fit TRBD1. This CDR3 contains 15 residues. The germline gives CDR1 MNHEY, CDR2 SVGAGI. After removal of 6 bases from V and 0 bases from J, the junction contained 4 bases not matched to a gene. DNA of the CDR3: TGTGCCAGCAGGAAGACAGGGGGCCCTAACTATGGCTACACCTTC. Translation: CASRKTGGPNYGYTF.

This clone occurred once. This chain uses TRBV2 with TRBJ1-3; the D gene is possibly TRBD1 (6 bases). Trimming stripped 3 bases from V and 2 bases from J, with 11 bases between. This CDR3 comprises 15 residues. The V gene's germline CDR1 is SNHLY and CDR2 FYNNEI. The CDR3 region has the DNA TGTGCCAGCAGTGACAGGGGAGTGGCTGGAAACACCATATATTTT. Translation gives CASSDRGVAGNTIYF.

This sequence joins TRBV7-6 and TRBJ1-1; weak D call: TRBD1 (5 bases). The CDR3 has 15 amino acids. V shed 2 bases and J shed 3 bases, with 13 bases lying between them. The germline V gene has CDR1 SGHVS and CDR2 FNYEAQ. The CDR3 loop is CASSLWTPGDTEAFF. The DNA for the CDR3 is TGTGCCAGCAGCTTATGGACCCCGGGGGACACTGAAGCTTTCTTT.

The V and J genes are TRBV7-9 and TRBJ1-5, with D hard to call. The CDR3 is 13 amino acids. Trimming removed 1 base at V and 5 bases at J, with 6 bases between. Germline assignment: CDR1 SEHNR and CDR2 FQNEAQ (reference sequence). CDR3 in DNA: TGTGCCAGCAGCTTAGTTGGCTATCAGCCCCAGCATTTT. This gives the protein CASSLVGYQPQHF.

CDR3 protein: CASSQGEGAYEQYF. The CDR3 bases are TGCGCCAGCAGCCAAGGCGAAGGAGCGTACGAGCAGTACTTC. The chain links TRBV4-1 to TRBJ2-7; D is uncertain. V lost 1 base and J 4 bases, leaving 11 bases between the germline ends. This CDR3 spans 14 amino acids. CDR1 and CDR2 (germline): MGHRA, YSYEKL.

The rearrangement joins TRBV7-2 to TRBJ1-6; no clear D gene. The CDR3 runs 16 residues. Germline CDR1 and CDR2: SGHTA and FQGNSA. The V end was cut by 2 bases, the J end by 2 bases, with 10 bases between. The CDR3 region is CASSLLKGAYNSPLHF. The DNA of the CDR3 is TGTGCCAGCAGCTTACTAAAAGGAGCCTATAATTCACCCCTCCACTTT.

The chain recombines TRBV7-8 with TRBJ2-3; D is possibly TRBD2 (7 bases). V was clipped by 7 bases and J by 7 bases, with 18 bases between them. The CDR3 has 14 residues. Germline V gives CDR1 SGHVS, CDR2 FQNEAQ. CDR3 sequence (DNA): TGTGCCAGCATTGACCGGGGGGCAGGGTATACGCAGTATTTT. This gives the protein CASIDRGAGYTQYF.

This clone has a single count. The chain recombines TRBV9 with TRBJ1-1; the D gene is possibly TRBD1 (5 bases). CDR3 size: 16 residues. Germline assignment: CDR1 SGDLS and CDR2 YYNGEE. V was clipped by 0 bases and J by 1 base, with 13 bases between them. This chain's CDR3 is CASSVGMGLTNTEAFF. The CDR3 nucleotides are TGTGCCAGCAGCGTAGGAATGGGGCTGACGAACACTGAAGCTTTCTTT. Based on the CDR3 plus reference TRBV9 and TRBJ1-1, the full variable domain is DSGVTQTPKHLITATGQRVTLRCSPRSGDLSVYWYQQSLDQGLQFLIQYYNGEERAKGNILERFSAQQFPDLHSELNLSSLELGDSALYFCASSVGMGLTNTEAFFGQGTRLTVV.

This clone showed up just once. The J gene is TRBJ1-2, the V gene TRBV5-6; a possible D gene is TRBD1 (5 bases). Trimming took off 4 bases at V and 8 bases at J, with 12 bases between the two ends. The CDR3 loop spans 12 amino acids. Germline V CDR1 and CDR2: SGHDT, YYEEEE. Here the CDR3 DNA reads TGTGCCAGCAGCCAAGGACAAGGCGGCTACACCTTC. It is translated as CASSQGQGGYTF.

V is TRBV29-1 and J is TRBJ1-2, with TRBD1 identical over 9 bases. The CDR3 has 13 amino acids. In germline, CDR1 is SQVTM, CDR2 ANQGSEA. Germline trimming cut 6 bases from V and 0 bases from J; bases unmatched to any gene: 2. The CDR3 DNA reads as TGCAGCGTCGACAGGGGGTCTAACTATGGCTACACCTTC. Translating gives CSVDRGSNYGYTF.

The gene calls are TRBV4-1 and TRBJ2-5; a possible D gene is TRBD2 (5 bases). Trimming stripped 0 bases from V and 1 base from J, with 12 bases between. The CDR3 spans 16 residues. Germline-derived CDR1 and CDR2 are MGHRA and YSYEKL. The CDR3 loop is CASSQDFVAFQETQYF. The CDR3 nucleotides are TGCGCCAGCAGCCAAGATTTTGTAGCGTTCCAAGAGACCCAGTACTTC.

J is TRBJ1-4 and V is TRBV5-6; 9 bases match TRBD1. Germline V gives CDR1 SGHDT, CDR2 YYEEEE. With 1 base clipped from V and 8 bases from J, the junction kept 6 bases outside the gene matches. CDR3 length: 15 residues. The CDR3 spells CASSLRTGVLEKLFF. The CDR3 DNA follows: TGTGCCAGCAGCTTGAGGACAGGGGTCCTCGAAAAACTGTTTTTT.

V gene TRBV5-8 combines with J gene TRBJ1-6; TRBD1 aligns across 9 bases. The V and J ends lost 6 bases and 8 bases, in that order; junction bases with no gene match: 6. The CDR3 consists of 14 residues. Germline CDR1 and CDR2: SGHTS and YDEGEE. CDR3: CASNAGQGHSPLHF. DNA of the CDR3: TGTGCCAGCAACGCGGGACAGGGTCATTCACCCCTCCACTTT.

The rearrangement uses TRBV13 and TRBJ1-2; D is possibly TRBD1 (5 bases). The V end lost 5 bases, the J end lost 1 base, and 11 bases lay between the germline ends. CDR3 length: 14 amino acids. Germline V gene sequence: CDR1 PRHDT, CDR2 FYEKMQ (reference sequence). CDR3 DNA: TGTGCCAGCAGCCTCCAGGGCCTTAACTATGGCTACACCTTC. Translated: CASSLQGLNYGYTF.

The chain links TRBV19 to TRBJ1-2; 10 positions agree with TRBD1. Germline CDR1 LNHDA, CDR2 SQIVND (reference sequence). The CDR3 is 12 residues long. V lost 9 bases and J lost 6; bases outside the gene matches: 4. The CDR3 nucleotides are TGTGCCAGCAGCGACAGGGGGCATGGCTACACCTTC. It yields the protein CASSDRGHGYTF.

The chain joins TRBV19 to TRBJ2-3, with a tentative D call TRBD1 (6 bases). Germline lookup yields CDR1 LNHDA and CDR2 SQIVND (reference sequence). The CDR3 has 17 residues. The V gene lost 1 base and the J gene lost 0 bases, with 14 bases spanning the gap. CDR3 sequence (DNA): TGTGCCAGTAGTATAGCCCGGGACACCTCTAGCACAGATACGCAGTATTTT. It yields the protein CASSIARDTSSTDTQYF.

The chain has TRBV15 and TRBJ2-1, with D maybe TRBD2 (7 bases). In germline, CDR1 is LNHNV, CDR2 YYDKDF (reference sequence). The CDR3 is 14 residues long. The V gene lost 5 bases and the J gene lost 5 bases, with 13 bases spanning the gap. The CDR3 reads CATSWGEGDNEQFF. The CDR3 nucleotides are TGTGCCACCAGCTGGGGGGAGGGGGACAATGAGCAGTTCTTC.